What follows describes a single T cell receptor (beta chain). The antigen this receptor binds is unknown. It has no much larger one-base neighbor in the sample; base qualities were not kept. These data come from a study of T cell responses to AZD1222 COVID-19 vaccine (dated by TCRdb to the early 2020s). Some background on the complete study: A total of 233 trial participants underwent TCR sequencing, of whom some 210 received two doses of AZD1222 and some 26 received two doses of the MenACWY control vaccine. Enrollment into the trials was organized by age into subgroups of 18-55, 56-69 and 70-plus years, and those subgroups contained about 160, 30 and 59 TCR-sequenced participants, respectively. The paper's findings and limits, for the study overall: Conclusions about previously exposed vaccinees are limited, since just 6 or 7 AZD1222 recipients were seropositive for SARS-CoV-2 at baseline. The 56-69-year group was small, and its depth increase did not reach significance, likely because of low power. A significant rise in spike-specific TCR breadth and depth was observed after two AZD1222 doses relative to day 0 and relative to MenACWY recipients. Participants were mostly white British and included more females than males, and it was suggested by the authors that clonal diversity may have been underestimated. CD4 TCRs associated with the vaccine covered the entire spike protein, and the dominant responses were in regions 160-218 and 743-854. Reportedly, close to half of the unique spike-specific TCRs recognized epitopes lying outside the regions that are mutated in the B.1.351 and B.1.1.7 variants. No day 14 peak-response samples were available, so repertoires were characterized only after the peak T cell response.

The cysteine opens and the phenylalanine closes a CDR3 of 11 amino acids. Only the CDR3 DNA stays, 33 bases, in frame from base 1. Trimming at the junction amounts to 0 bases on V and 8 bases on J, and the germline ends lie 5 bases apart. From the germline V gene (reference sequence), CDR1 is SGHNT and CDR2 is YYREEE. Sample time point, as interpreted from the label and publication: about 28 days (+/-7) after the second vaccine dose. AZD1222 recipients with second doses at about 4 weeks or about 12 weeks were pooled, because spike-specific TCR depth and breadth did not differ between schedules. Vaccinee samples were obtained from the UK trials COV001 and COV002, which included a single-blind randomized controlled phase 2/3 trial of AZD1222 (ChAdOx1 nCoV-19) in healthy adults. For TCRbeta chain sequencing, PBMC samples from trial participants were taken at day 0 and at day 28 after the second dose.

The CDR3 regions of human TCRbeta chains were analyzed by immunosequencing. As for how the authors treated the data: Repertoire TCRs were checked for matches against a reference library of SARS-CoV-2-specific TCRs that had been generated using the MIRA antigen-specificity platform. Breadth was defined as the fraction of unique TCRs that were SARS-CoV-2-associated. Depth was defined as the fraction of total T cells that were SARS-CoV-2-associated. Each spike-specific TCR was assigned to its reactive spike region and to a CD4 or CD8 class using the MIRA data. Log10-transformed breadth and depth values were compared by one-way ANOVA with Sidak's multiple comparisons tests. TCRdb re-hosts the immuneACCESS table, in-frame sequences only. Its copies lack some clones; in the studies checked, an unresolved V gene accounts for under half of them, and the cause for the rest is not known. The V and J calls and the clone size are those of that table, but D and trimming were determined from the DNA. Here the sample has fewer than 150,000 clones; roughly 86% occur a single time. The top ten clones comprise 5% to 7% of the sample.

The sequence was collected from an adult who received the AZD1222 COVID-19 vaccine. The chain joins TRBV5-4 to TRBJ1-2, with the D gene too uncertain to name. The specimen was peripheral blood, collected 28 days after the second AZD1222 dose. The DNA is as follows: TGTGCCAGCAGCTTGGAGGGAGGCTACACCTTC. The encoded protein is CASSLEGGYTF. The CDR3, completed at both ends by the reference TRBV5-4 and TRBJ1-2 genes, gives the full variable domain ETGVTQSPTHLIKTRGQQVTLRCSSQSGHNTVSWYQQALGQGPQFIFQYYREEENGRGNFPPRFSGLQFPNYSSELNVNALELDDSALYLCASSLEGGYTFGSGTRLTVV.